These T cell receptor beta chains were read from a single sample in a study of T cell responses to AZD1222 COVID-19 vaccine. Produced via immunoSEQ multiplex PCR; TCRdb's table is partial and in-frame only. The data include over 130,000 clones; the top ten clones carry roughly 2%. The sample comprised peripheral blood. Every receptor here comes from an adult in good health. CDR3s include the opening cysteine and the closing phenylalanine or tryptophan.

V	J	CDR3
TRBV4-3	TRBJ2-5	CASSQDRQGSQTQYF
TRBV5-1	TRBJ1-5	CASSLTVGSNQPQHF
TRBV4-1	TRBJ1-2	CASSQTQANYGYTF
TRBV19	TRBJ2-7	CASRGQNYEQYF
TRBV7-2	TRBJ1-2	CASSLGSGGEDYGYTF
TRBV6-6	TRBJ2-5	CASRRFTAVVAGTQYF
TRBV19	TRBJ2-1	CASTPQSSYNEQFF
TRBV9	TRBJ2-2	CASSQQGVAGELFF
TRBV18	TRBJ2-1	CASSPLQRSYNEQFF
TRBV5-1	TRBJ1-2	CASSPTATGVYYGYTF
TRBV12-3/TRBV12-4	TRBJ1-1	CASSSSGSVEAFF
TRBV6-1	TRBJ1-4	CASSEVRSGEKLFF
TRBV7-6	TRBJ1-6	CASSLGGVGSYNSPLHF
TRBV11-2	TRBJ1-4	CASSLRGGIATNEKLFF
TRBV19	TRBJ2-5	CASSGGAGETQYF
TRBV19	TRBJ1-2	CASSTGAGTPVDYGYTF
TRBV27	TRBJ2-1	CASSLWQGSYNEQFF
TRBV5-6	TRBJ2-5	CASSLRGVGHQETQYF
TRBV6-5	TRBJ2-7	CASSYSSRPYEQYF
TRBV5-1	TRBJ1-3	CASSPREVSGNTIYF
TRBV21-1	TRBJ2-1	CASSINRGSYNEQFF
TRBV6-5	TRBJ1-6	CASSLTSSYNSPLHF
TRBV19	TRBJ1-1	CASSIGPEAFF
TRBV7-6	TRBJ1-6	CASSLGALLYNSPLHF
TRBV11-2	TRBJ2-5	CASSSLRGRVSQTQYF
TRBV7-6	TRBJ2-2	CASSLATKNTGELFF
TRBV5-1	TRBJ1-2	CASSGNGEINYGYTF
TRBV6-2/TRBV6-3	TRBJ2-5	CASSYGREETQYF
TRBV4-3	TRBJ2-1	CASSPDPLGTGIPHEQFF
TRBV7-8	TRBJ2-5	CASSLGSLTETQYF
TRBV10-3	TRBJ2-7	CAISENPYEQYF
TRBV5-1	TRBJ2-5	CASSLGTEETQYF
TRBV27	TRBJ2-5	CASSLARRPETQYF
TRBV28	TRBJ1-4	CASSLKNEKLFF
TRBV5-3	TRBJ2-7	CARSLADASYEQYF
TRBV18	TRBJ2-3	CASSPNVGRGTDTQYF
TRBV30	TRBJ2-3	CAWSTMRSTDTQYF
TRBV24-1	TRBJ1-2	CATSDPRQGSPGYTF
TRBV11-2	TRBJ1-2	CASSLTGQSGYGYTF
TRBV12-3/TRBV12-4	TRBJ1-1	CASRPGQGTEAFF
TRBV7-3	TRBJ1-1	CASSQDRDTEAFF
TRBV6-6	TRBJ1-6	CASKQQGSTNSPLHF
TRBV19	TRBJ1-4	CASSTMGRHTNEKLFF
TRBV11-2	TRBJ2-7	CASSSGTGEKGEQYF
TRBV11-2	TRBJ1-6	CASSLSGHGNSPLHF
TRBV4-2	TRBJ1-6	CASSPGLDSPLHF
TRBV5-1	TRBJ1-4	CASSQQGLGEKLFF
TRBV30	TRBJ1-5	CAPGQGARRGNQPQHF
TRBV6-5	TRBJ1-2	CASSPRDYSGYTF
TRBV28	TRBJ2-5	CASSFAMRYQETQYF
TRBV30	TRBJ1-3	CAWSMTVQSGNTIYF
TRBV6-5	TRBJ1-5	CASGGGQGATRSDF